This TCR beta chain was identified during a study of blood T cell repertoires in COVID-19. Whole-study context: The United States, Italy and Spain supplied acute and convalescent COVID-19 samples.

Sequencing used immunoSEQ multiplex PCR; TCRdb keeps in-frame clones, though not all of them. In the table there are roughly 70,000 clones, 65% to 85% of which are singletons. Germline CDR1 reads SGDLS; CDR2 reads YYNGEE. CDR3 length: 13 residues. V shed 2 bases and J shed 8 bases, with 10 bases lying between them. The rearrangement links TRBV9 to TRBJ1-4, with no clear D. The sample comprised peripheral blood. This TCR came from a woman aged 60-70 years with acute or convalescent COVID-19. DNA for the CDR3: TGTGCCAGCAGCGTGGTTGAGGGAGAAAAACTGTTTTTT. It yields the protein CASSVVEGEKLFF.